A selection of T cell receptor beta chains follows, all from one sample in a study of T cells after yellow fever vaccination. TCRdb re-called the 5' RACE reads through MiXCR, storing one row per CDR3 protein. The sample holds some 560,000 distinct CDR3 sequences, 15% to 20% seen once. The specimen was PBMCs, collected 15 days after the yellow fever booster vaccination. All receptors derive from a man younger than 45 who received the YFV17D yellow fever vaccine. CDR3s include the opening cysteine and the closing phenylalanine or tryptophan. A D gene is named only where the DNA matches it firmly. A row's size may be missing; if present it is once, few, many or a size class.

TRBV20-1	-	TRBJ2-7	-	TGCAGTGCATCCGGGCGAGGGCTTTCCTACGAGCAGTACTTC	CSASGRGLSYEQYF
TRBV30	few	TRBJ1-4	-	TGTGCCTGGAGCTCGGACGCCGGAGGAGAAAAACTGTTTTTT	CAWSSDAGGEKLFF
TRBV5-6	-	TRBJ2-7	-	TGTGCCAGCAGCTTGGGCTGGGGGCGGGAGCAGTACTTC	CASSLGWGREQYF
TRBV4-2	-	TRBJ2-1	-	TGTGCCAGCAGCCAAGAAGGCCCCCGCTATTTGGAGGTTAATGAGCAGTTCTTC	CASSQEGPRYLEVNEQFF
TRBV4-3	-	TRBJ2-7	-	TGCGCCAGCAGCCAAGGTTGGGGGGCTGAGCAGTACTTC	CASSQGWGAEQYF
TRBV5-1	few	TRBJ2-1	TRBD1	TGCGCCAGCAGCACAGGACAGGACTACAATGAGCAGTTCTTC	CASSTGQDYNEQFF
TRBV12-3/TRBV12-4	few	TRBJ2-7	-	TGTGCCAGCAGTTTAGCGCACCCCTACGAGCAGTACTTC	CASSLAHPYEQYF
TRBV16	-	TRBJ1-1	-	TGTGCCAGCAGCCCGAAAGGAACAGCGACTGAAGCTTTCTTT	CASSPKGTATEAFF
TRBV6-2/TRBV6-3	-	TRBJ2-2	-	TGTGCCAGCAGTTTATTCCCCCCCACCGGGGAGCTGTTTTTT	CASSLFPPTGELFF
TRBV20-1	-	TRBJ1-4	-	TGCAGTGCTAGAGTGTGGGGAAAACAGGAAAAACTGTTTTTT	CSARVWGKQEKLFF
TRBV4-3	few	TRBJ2-5	-	TGCGCCAGCAGCCAAGACGGGGGCAGTCAAGAGACCCAGTACTTC	CASSQDGGSQETQYF
TRBV3-1	-	TRBJ2-5	-	TGTGCCAGCAGCCCCAAAACGACGGATTCGACCCAGTACTTC	CASSPKTTDSTQYF
TRBV10-3	few	TRBJ2-7	-	TGTGCCATCAGTGCAGACAGGTTCGACGAGCAGTACTTC	CAISADRFDEQYF
TRBV6-5	-	TRBJ2-5	TRBD2	TGTGCCAGCAGTTACTCGGGGCGGGGGACTAGGGAGACCCAGTACTTC	CASSYSGRGTRETQYF
TRBV29-1	few	TRBJ2-5	-	TGCAGCGCTGGGGGCAGCCAAGAGACCCAGTACTTC	CSAGGSQETQYF
TRBV5-1	-	TRBJ2-7	TRBD2	TGCGCCAGCAAAAGGACTAGCGGGAAATACGAGCAGTACTTC	CASKRTSGKYEQYF
TRBV5-1	few	TRBJ2-2	TRBD2	TGCGCCAGCAGTCAGGGACTAGCGGCCACCGGGGAGCTGTTTTTT	CASSQGLAATGELFF
TRBV7-8	-	TRBJ2-5	-	TGTGCCAGCAGCTTAGCTTGGGGACTCCGGGAAGAGACCCAGTACTTC	CASSLAWGLREETQYF
TRBV7-2	many	TRBJ2-3	TRBD2	TGTGCCAGCAGCTTACCAGCGGGAGGGCCGAGCACAGATACGCAGTATTTT	CASSLPAGGPSTDTQYF
TRBV10-3	-	TRBJ2-1	-	TGTGCCATCAGTGTAGCATCCGACCATTTGGGCAATGAGCAGTTCTTC	CAISVASDHLGNEQFF
TRBV9	-	TRBJ2-1	TRBD2	TGTGCCAGCAGCGTAGGACTAGCTCCAGCACATGAGCAGTTCTTC	CASSVGLAPAHEQFF
TRBV20-1	-	TRBJ2-1	TRBD2	TGCAGTGCTATCTCCGGGACTAGCGGGAGGAATGAGCAGTTCTTC	CSAISGTSGRNEQFF
TRBV24-1	few	TRBJ2-1	TRBD2	TGTGCCACCAGAGCGGGAGGGCCCTACAATGAGCAGTTCTTC	CATRAGGPYNEQFF